One sample yielded the 2 T cell receptor beta chains listed below, sequenced in a study of blood T cell repertoires in COVID-19. Profiled with immunoSEQ multiplex PCR; TCRdb holds only in-frame clones, not every one. The sample has a few hundred thousand clones, roughly 90% seen once. What was sequenced was peripheral blood. The receptors were sampled from a woman aged 55-69 years with acute or convalescent COVID-19.

The V call is TRBV6-5, the J call TRBJ1-5; D may be TRBD1 (5 bases). The length of the CDR3 is 15 residues. The germline V gene encodes CDR1 MNHEY and CDR2 SVGAGI. Trimming took 6 bases from V and 0 from J, leaving 12 bases between them. The CDR3 protein is CASSGHFYSNQPQHF. Written as DNA, the CDR3 is TGTGCCAGCAGCGGACATTTTTATAGCAATCAGCCCCAGCATTTT.

The chain uses TRBV3-1 (or the pseudogene TRBV3-2) and TRBJ1-2; 7 bases are shared with TRBD1. The CDR3 runs to 17 residues. Germline trimming cut 4 bases from V and 6 bases from J; bases unmatched to any gene: 17. CDR1 and CDR2 (germline): LGHDT, YNNKEL (reference sequence). The CDR3 DNA follows: TGTGCCAGCAGCCCGTGGGCAGGGGGATCCCCGCGTCATGGCTACACCTTC. Protein product: CASSPWAGGSPRHGYTF.